This T cell receptor beta chain stems from a study of OX40 agonist ivuxolimab in advanced cancers. Study-wide context: With ivuxolimab, an agonistic anti-OX40 (CD134) antibody, patients were treated. Patients undergoing dose escalation presented with hepatocellular carcinoma, melanoma, renal cell or head and neck cancer. Study-level points and caveats: Expansion of clones was among the lowest in partial responders at 0.1-3.0 mg/kg.

TCRdb keeps only in-frame clones here, not all; method: immunoSEQ multiplex PCR. Of 70,000 to 100,000 clones in the sample, about nine tenths are singletons; the top ten hold about 1.9%. This CDR3 comprises 16 residues. To note about this clone: Its antigen is currently unknown.

The material was CD4+ or CD8+ T cells sorted from blood, obtained in a trial of the OX40 agonist ivuxolimab. The receptor was derived from an adult with an advanced solid tumor such as melanoma, head and neck, liver or kidney cancer. The chain links TRBV21-1 to TRBJ2-1; the table calls TRBD2, which could not be checked here. TRBV21-1 is given as a pseudogene. CDR3 DNA sequence: TGTGCCAGCAGCAAAGACGTAGCCCTCTCCTACAATGAGCAGTTCTTC. Translating it yields CASSKDVALSYNEQFF.